A single sample gave rise to the 8 T cell receptor beta chains below, sequenced in a study of OX40 agonist ivuxolimab in advanced cancers. The library relied on the immunoSEQ multiplex PCR assay. TCRdb re-hosts the immuneACCESS table, in-frame sequences only. Its copies lack some clones; in the studies checked, an unresolved V gene accounts for under half of them, and the cause for the rest is not known. For this sample there are about 51,000 clones; roughly 80% appear just once. Over 2% of the sample is held by the ten biggest clonotypes. The sample here was CD4+ or CD8+ T cells sorted from blood, taken in a trial of the OX40 agonist ivuxolimab. The receptor set was obtained from an adult with an advanced solid tumor such as melanoma, head and neck, liver or kidney cancer.

This CDR3 reads CASSSLTGLGELFF. The CDR3 DNA sequence: TGTGCCAGCAGCTCCCTTACAGGACTCGGGGAGCTGTTTTTT. The rearrangement joins TRBV7-6 to TRBJ2-2; D tentatively reads TRBD1 or TRBD2 (5 bases each). This CDR3 contains 14 residues. CDR1 and CDR2 (germline): SGHVS, FNYEAQ. With 4 bases removed from V and 7 bases from J, the gap between germline ends came to 13 bases.

The V call is TRBV5-4, the J call TRBJ2-1; possibly TRBD1 for D (6 bases). Germline CDR1 reads SGHNT; CDR2 reads YYREEE (reference sequence). V was pared by 3 bases and J by 4 bases, with 20 bases between. This CDR3 has 17 amino acids. DNA for the CDR3: TGTGCCAGCAGCTCGTACATGGGGGCCCTCCAGTACAATGAGCAGTTCTTC. Translating gives CASSSYMGALQYNEQFF.

This clone has just one count. This chain joins TRBV5-1 and TRBJ2-7; TRBD2 matches at 12 bases. The CDR3 spans 14 residues. Germline V gene lookup returns CDR1 SGHRS and CDR2 YFSETQ. V shed 5 bases, J shed 1 base, and the junction held 1 base outside the gene matches. CDR3 amino acids: CASSTSGRSYEQYF. CDR3 DNA sequence: TGCGCCAGCAGTACTAGCGGGAGGTCCTACGAGCAGTACTTC.

The chain combines TRBV11-3 with TRBJ2-5, with D unclear. The CDR3 consists of 13 residues. In germline, CDR1 is SGHNT, CDR2 YENEEA. Trimming shortened V by 1 base and J by 1 base, and 4 bases separated the two germline ends. The CDR3 spells CASSLVAQETQYF. In nucleotides, the CDR3 is TGTGCCAGCAGCTTAGTGGCCCAAGAGACCCAGTACTTC.

The genes are TRBV10-3 and TRBJ2-7; D may be TRBD1 (6 bases). The CDR3 spans 14 residues. The V end was cut by 5 bases, the J end by 2 bases, with 13 bases between. Germline V gene sequence: CDR1 ENHRY, CDR2 SYGVKD. The CDR3 protein is CAISPTGPTYEQYF. In DNA, the CDR3 is TGTGCCATCAGTCCAACAGGGCCGACCTACGAGCAGTACTTC.

This clone has more than one count but fewer than ten. In nucleotides, the CDR3 is TGTGCCAGCGAAGGAGGGCGGGGCATTCAGTACTTC. Translation: CASEGGRGIQYF. The rearrangement uses TRBV6-1 and TRBJ2-4, with D perhaps TRBD2 (6 bases). V lost 8 bases to trimming and J lost 9 bases, with 14 bases between them. CDR1 MNHNS and CDR2 SASEGT come from the germline V gene. This CDR3 contains 12 residues.

This rearrangement joins TRBV2 to TRBJ1-3, with D uncertain. Per the germline V gene, CDR1 is SNHLY and CDR2 is FYNNEI. V was shortened by 6 bases and J by 0 bases, with 9 bases between the two germline ends. The CDR3 runs to 14 residues. In DNA, the CDR3 is TGTGCCAGCAGCGCGTTGGACTCTGGAAACACCATATATTTT. Translation: CASSALDSGNTIYF.

V gene TRBV29-1 combines with J gene TRBJ2-3, with a possible D match to TRBD1 (6 bases). CDR1 and CDR2 from the germline V gene are SQVTM and ANQGSEA. Trimming shortened V by 3 bases and J by 3 bases, and 16 bases separated the two germline ends. The CDR3 consists of 15 residues. CDR3 DNA: TGCAGCGTTGATGCTGGTGTGGGGGCTACAGATACGCAGTATTTT. This gives the protein CSVDAGVGATDTQYF.